These 22 T cell receptor beta chains were all obtained from the same sample, sequenced in a study of CD8 T cell repertoires and HIV-1 epitope variants. No antigens are known for them. Measured with immunoSEQ multiplex PCR; TCRdb has only the in-frame clones, and not every one. The sample holds 5,500 to 6,500 clones, about 66% seen once. Sequenced input: cultured CD8+ T cells derived from PBMCs. Receptor source: a male donor with HIV.

This clone has a handful of counts. The rearrangement links TRBV19 to TRBJ1-1; D ambiguous. CDR1 and CDR2 (germline): LNHDA, SQIVND (reference sequence). This CDR3 comprises 14 residues. Trimming cost V 8 bases and J 4 bases, with 17 bases left between them. The DNA of the CDR3 is TGTGCCAGTTCCGACGGAGCCTGGGGCACTGAAGCTTTCTTT. Translation: CASSDGAWGTEAFF. The variable domain in full, with the rest retrieved from reference TRBV19 and TRBJ1-1, is DGGITQSPKYLFRKEGQNVTLSCEQNLNHDAMYWYRQDPGQGLRLIYYSQIVNDFQKGDIAEGYSVSREKKESFPLTVTSAQKNPTAFYLCASSDGAWGTEAFFGQGTRLTVV.

The V call is TRBV5-4, the J call TRBJ1-1; 10 bases line up with TRBD1. The CDR3 runs 14 residues. The trim removed 5 bases at V and 7 bases at J, leaving 8 bases unmatched. CDR1 and CDR2 (germline): SGHNT, YYREEE (reference sequence). CDR3 nucleotide sequence: TGTGCCAGCAGGGTAGACAGGGGGCAAGGTGAAGCTTTCTTT. Translation: CASRVDRGQGEAFF.

The genes are TRBV11-1 and TRBJ2-1; 7 positions agree with TRBD2. Germline lookup yields CDR1 SGHAT and CDR2 FQDESV (reference sequence). Germline trimming cut 0 bases from V and 1 base from J; bases unmatched to any gene: 12. This CDR3 comprises 19 residues. The chain's CDR3 is CASSLAYSREVGSYNEQFF. The CDR3, as DNA: TGTGCCAGCAGCTTAGCGTATAGCCGGGAGGTTGGGTCCTACAATGAGCAGTTCTTC.

The rearrangement uses TRBV6-5 and TRBJ2-1; a possible D gene is TRBD1 (6 bases). Germline V gene lookup returns CDR1 MNHEY and CDR2 SVGAGI. The CDR3 is made up of 15 amino acids. With 2 bases removed from V and 8 bases from J, the gap between germline ends came to 16 bases. Here the CDR3 DNA reads TGTGCCAGCAGTTACGGGGGCAGGGGTTATGATGAGCAGTTCTTC. Translating gives CASSYGGRGYDEQFF.

The V call is TRBV9, the J call TRBJ1-1; D is unresolved. This CDR3 spans 14 amino acids. The V end was cut by 0 bases, the J end by 0 bases, with 6 bases between. The germline V gene encodes CDR1 SGDLS and CDR2 YYNGEE. The CDR3 region has the DNA TGTGCCAGCAGCGTAGCGGGAGTGAACACTGAAGCTTTCTTT. Translated: CASSVAGVNTEAFF.

The J gene is TRBJ2-3, the V gene TRBV2; possibly TRBD1 or TRBD2 for D (6 bases each). The ends were cut back, 7 bases at V and 4 bases at J, with 15 bases in the middle. Per the germline V gene, CDR1 is SNHLY and CDR2 is FYNNEI. CDR3 length equals 14 residues. CDR3 protein: CASNGGRDADTQYF. The CDR3 DNA sequence: TGTGCCAGCAATGGGGGGCGAGACGCAGATACGCAGTATTTT.

V usage is TRBV9 and J usage is TRBJ1-1; tentative D call: TRBD1 (6 bases). Looked up from germline, CDR1 is SGDLS and CDR2 is YYNGEE. Trimming took off 3 bases at V and 1 base at J, with 16 bases between the two ends. This CDR3 contains 16 residues. CDR3 sequence reads: CASSALPAGANTEAFF. The CDR3 DNA is TGTGCCAGCAGCGCCCTGCCAGCAGGGGCGAACACTGAAGCTTTCTTT.

J is TRBJ2-2 and V is TRBV7-6; D not resolved. The CDR3 runs 13 residues. V dropped 2 bases and J dropped 7 bases, with 8 bases sitting between them. Germline V gene lookup returns CDR1 SGHVS and CDR2 FNYEAQ. CDR3 DNA sequence: TGTGCCAGCAGCTTAAATACGGGCGGGGAGCTGTTTTTT. Protein: CASSLNTGGELFF.

The rearrangement joins TRBV30 to TRBJ1-2, with a tentative D call TRBD1 (6 bases). The V end lost 2 bases, the J end lost 6 bases, and 19 bases lay between the germline ends. This CDR3 comprises 15 residues. Germline CDR1 and CDR2: GTSNPN and SVGIG (reference sequence). CDR3 residues: CAWSPPPPSGDGYTF. CDR3 in DNA: TGTGCCTGGAGTCCCCCTCCACCCTCAGGGGATGGCTACACCTTC.

The J gene is TRBJ2-7, the V gene TRBV2; no clear D. Looked up from germline, CDR1 is SNHLY and CDR2 is FYNNEI. The CDR3 consists of 13 residues. The germline V and J ends were trimmed by 2 bases and 4 bases, with 9 bases remaining between them. The CDR3 spells CASSEYTNYEQYF. The CDR3 region has the DNA TGTGCCAGCAGTGAATATACAAATTACGAGCAGTACTTC.

The V gene is TRBV5-8, the J gene TRBJ2-7; 8 nucleotides match TRBD1. Unmatched junction bases numbered 15, after V lost 1 base and J lost 0 bases. The V gene's germline CDR1 is SGHTS and CDR2 YDEGEE. This CDR3 spans 19 amino acids. CDR3 amino acids: CASSLMYDWTGPPSYEQYF. CDR3 DNA: TGTGCCAGCAGCTTGATGTACGACTGGACAGGGCCACCCTCCTACGAGCAGTACTTC.

This chain joins TRBV6-5 and TRBJ2-7; 7 bases align to TRBD1. There are 13 residues in the CDR3. The ends lost 8 bases at V and 2 bases at J; junction bases unmatched: 6. The germline V gene has CDR1 MNHEY and CDR2 SVGAGI. CDR3 sequence (DNA): TGTGCCAGCCGATCCGGGACAGCCTACGAGCAGTACTTC. Translation gives CASRSGTAYEQYF.

The gene calls are TRBV4-3 and TRBJ2-2; 10 positions agree with TRBD1. J was trimmed by 7 bases and V by 1 base; bases with no gene match: 3. This CDR3 spans 15 amino acids. Germline CDR1 LGHNA, CDR2 YSLEER. This CDR3 is CASSQGQGAGGELFF. The CDR3 bases are TGCGCCAGCAGCCAAGGACAGGGGGCAGGCGGGGAGCTGTTTTTT.

This clone was observed once. V usage is TRBV7-6 and J usage is TRBJ2-1; 12 bases fit TRBD2. Germline V gene lookup returns CDR1 SGHVS and CDR2 FNYEAQ. The J segment lost 5 bases and the V segment lost 5 bases, leaving 7 bases of the junction unmatched. The CDR3 contains 16 residues. DNA of the CDR3: TGTGCCAGCAGCGCCCTAGCGGGAGGGCCCAACAATGAGCAGTTCTTC. This gives the protein CASSALAGGPNNEQFF.

This sequence joins TRBV23-1 and TRBJ2-3; 7 bases map to TRBD1. TRBV23-1 is noted as an ORF with a role that remains uncertain. This CDR3 has 16 residues. V was pared by 4 bases and J by 3 bases, with 10 bases of the junction left unmatched. Written as DNA, the CDR3 is TGCGCCAGCAGTCGAAGGACAGGATTATTTACAGATACGCAGTATTTT. This encodes CASSRRTGLFTDTQYF.

The chain employs TRBV28 and TRBJ2-6; D remains ambiguous. CDR1 is MDHEN, CDR2 SYDVKM, per germline. V gave up 6 bases and J gave up 1 base, with 10 bases separating them. The length of the CDR3 is 15 residues. The CDR3 spells CASRPEESGANVLTF. In DNA, the CDR3 is TGTGCCAGCAGGCCAGAAGAGTCTGGGGCCAACGTCCTGACTTTC.

J is TRBJ1-1 and V is TRBV6-6; D unresolved. V was clipped by 2 bases and J by 2 bases, with 6 bases between them. Germline lookup yields CDR1 MNHNY and CDR2 SVGAGI (reference sequence). The CDR3 covers 13 residues. CDR3 amino acids: CASSYDENTEAFF. The CDR3 DNA is TGTGCCAGCAGTTACGACGAAAACACTGAAGCTTTCTTT.

The chain carries TRBV2 and TRBJ2-7; D is unresolved. The CDR3 totals 14 residues. V was clipped by 6 bases and J by 0 bases, with 12 bases between them. Per germline, CDR1 SNHLY and CDR2 FYNNEI. The CDR3 DNA reads TGTGCCAGCAGGGCACAGAGCAGCTCCTACGAGCAGTACTTC. Translating it yields CASRAQSSSYEQYF.

The CDR3 region is CASSSDYSSTNEKLFF. The CDR3 bases are TGTGCCAGCAGTTCCGATTACTCCTCAACTAATGAAAAACTGTTTTTT. The chain joins TRBV27 to TRBJ1-4; unclear D gene. This CDR3 has 16 residues. Trimming took 4 bases from V and 0 from J, leaving 12 bases between them. The germline gives CDR1 MNHEY, CDR2 SMNVEV (reference sequence).

The chain combines TRBV13 with TRBJ2-2; D not resolved. Germline assignment: CDR1 PRHDT and CDR2 FYEKMQ (reference sequence). The CDR3 spans 14 residues. V lost 0 bases, J lost 7 bases, and 9 bases lay in between. CDR3 in amino acids: CASSLGFVGGELFF. For the CDR3, the DNA is TGTGCCAGCAGCTTAGGGTTTGTCGGCGGGGAGCTGTTTTTT.

This rearrangement joins TRBV28 to TRBJ1-2; D unresolved. Per germline, CDR1 MDHEN and CDR2 SYDVKM. V shed 5 bases and J shed 5 bases, with 9 bases lying between them. This CDR3 spans 12 amino acids. CDR3 residues: CASSTSGYGYTF. DNA of the CDR3: TGTGCCAGCAGTACCAGTGGGTATGGCTACACCTTC.

The V and J genes are TRBV27 and TRBJ2-7; D might be TRBD1 (6 bases). The V gene lost 4 bases and the J gene lost 3 bases, with 13 bases spanning the gap. CDR1 is MNHEY, CDR2 SMNVEV, per germline (reference sequence). The CDR3 consists of 14 residues. For the CDR3, the DNA is TGTGCCAGCAGTTGGACAGCCTCCTTCTACGAGCAGTACTTC. As protein: CASSWTASFYEQYF.